This T cell receptor beta chain was captured by sequencing in a study of T cell responses to AZD1222 COVID-19 vaccine (TCRdb year 2021). Background for the entire study: AZD1222 recipients with second doses at about 4 weeks or about 12 weeks were pooled, because spike-specific TCR depth and breadth did not differ between schedules. TCR sequencing was performed for about 250 trial participants, of whom roughly 200 were given two doses of AZD1222 and approximately 26 were given two doses of MenACWY control vaccine. Trial participants were enrolled by age into subgroups of 18-55, 56-69 and 70-plus years, and about 150, 27 and 61 TCR-sequenced participants, respectively, were included in these subgroups. Results the study describes overall, beyond this receptor: The 56-69-year group was small, and its depth increase did not reach significance, likely because of low power. CD4 TCRs associated with the vaccine covered the entire spike protein, and the dominant responses were in regions 160-218 and 743-854. Epitopes outside the regions mutated in the B.1.351 and B.1.1.7 variants were reportedly recognized by nearly half of the unique spike-specific TCRs. Conclusions about previously exposed vaccinees are limited, since just 6 or 7 AZD1222 recipients were seropositive for SARS-CoV-2 at baseline. Spike-specific TCR breadth and depth rose significantly after two AZD1222 doses compared with day 0 and with MenACWY recipients. Participants were mostly white British, with more females than males. The authors suggested clonal diversity may have been underestimated. Because no day 14 peak-response samples were available, the repertoires could be characterized only after the peak T cell response.

Taken with the paper, the label for time point translates to: baseline before first vaccination. Samples from vaccinated people were obtained from the UK trials COV001 and COV002, which included a single-blind randomized controlled phase 2/3 trial of AZD1222 (ChAdOx1 nCoV-19) in healthy adults. For TCRbeta chain sequencing, PBMC samples were collected from trial participants at day 0 and at day 28 after the second dose. The germline V gene (reference sequence) supplies CDR1 MNHEY and CDR2 SMNVEV. Its CDR3 holds 15 amino acids, cysteine through phenylalanine. CDR3 DNA is the only sequence kept; it has 45 bases, read in frame from the first base. A distance of 12 bases separates the germline ends of V and J, which lose 2 bases and 4 bases respectively. The CDR3 regions of human TCRbeta chains were subjected to immunosequencing. The paper's processing steps were these. Repertoire TCRs were matched against a reference library of SARS-CoV-2-specific TCRs generated with the MIRA antigen-specificity platform. Breadth meant the fraction of unique TCRs that were SARS-CoV-2-associated, whereas depth meant the fraction of total T cells that were SARS-CoV-2-associated. Using the MIRA data, each spike-specific TCR was assigned both to the spike region to which the TCR was reactive and to a CD4 or CD8 class. Log10-transformed breadth and depth values were compared by one-way ANOVA with Sidak's multiple comparisons tests. TCRdb mirrors the immuneACCESS table, restricted to in-frame sequences. Some clones are absent from its copies; in checked studies, under half trace to an unresolved V gene, and the reason for the others is unknown. V and J calls and clone size follow that table, whereas D and trimming were derived from the DNA. Across this sample there are fewer than 100,000 clones, with over 75% seen only once. The ten top clones hold roughly 21% of the sample.

In the case of this clone: This receptor's antigen is unknown. Per-nucleotide qualities are absent, and no much larger clonotype sits a single base away.

The sequence was obtained from an adult in good health. Specimen: peripheral blood, collected on day 0 of AZD1222 vaccination. The sequence is built from TRBV27 and TRBJ2-1; the D gene cannot be resolved reliably. The nucleotides are TGTGCCAGCAGTTTAGGTCCCCAAGGGTACAATGAGCAGTTCTTC. Its protein product is CASSLGPQGYNEQFF.